The 17 T cell receptor beta chains listed next were all sequenced from one sample in a study of response to subunit inactivated influenza vaccine. TCRdb called the RT-PCR reads again in MiXCR, with one record for every CDR3 protein. The data show about 610,000 distinct CDR3 sequences, 14% seen once. The sequenced sample was PBMCs from blood, obtained about 13 days after vaccination. These receptor sequences come from a man in his forties or fifties who received an inactivated influenza vaccine.

This clonotype was counted between two and nine times. The genes are TRBV5-1 and TRBJ1-6; the D is unclear. This CDR3 is 13 amino acids long. Trimming removed 0 bases at V and 9 bases at J, with 7 bases between. Germline V CDR1 and CDR2: SGHRS, YFSETQ. For the CDR3, the DNA is TGCGCCAGCAGCTTGGACCCTGCTTCACCCCTCCACTTT. Encoded protein: CASSLDPASPLHF.

As DNA, the CDR3 is TGTGCCATCACTCTAGCGCTTGGGGACGAGCAGTACTTC. Translated: CAITLALGDEQYF. This chain connects TRBV10-3 to TRBJ2-7, with a weak D call TRBD2 (6 bases). V lost 7 bases and J lost 5, with 15 bases in between. This CDR3 has 13 amino acids. CDR1 ENHRY and CDR2 SYGVKD come from the germline V gene.

The chain links TRBV4-1 to TRBJ2-5; D perhaps matches TRBD1 (6 bases). Germline lookup yields CDR1 MGHRA and CDR2 YSYEKL. The CDR3 runs to 17 residues. V shed 1 base and J shed 1 base, with 16 bases lying between them. CDR3 sequence: CASSQGRVGDTQETQYF. In DNA, the CDR3 is TGCGCCAGCAGCCAAGGGCGAGTAGGGGACACCCAAGAGACCCAGTACTTC.

This chain links TRBV12-3 or TRBV12-4 with TRBJ2-6, with a weak D call TRBD1 (6 bases). V lost 9 bases and J 1 base, leaving 13 bases between the germline ends. This CDR3 is built from 15 residues. CDR3 loop: CASGRGSSGANVLTF. CDR3 bases: TGTGCCAGTGGTAGGGGGAGTTCTGGGGCCAACGTCCTGACTTTC.

This clonotype was detected only a few times. J is TRBJ2-2 and V is TRBV20-1; no reliable D call. CDR1 is DFQATT, CDR2 SNEGSKA, per germline (reference sequence). The CDR3 contains 13 residues. V lost 3 bases to trimming and J lost 8 bases, with 13 bases between them. The chain's CDR3 is CSARGQNMGELFF. Written as DNA, the CDR3 is TGCAGTGCTAGGGGTCAGAATATGGGGGAGCTGTTTTTT.

The chain is built from TRBV20-1 and TRBJ1-4; D not resolved. CDR3 length: 17 amino acids. V shed 0 bases and J shed 0 bases, with 14 bases lying between them. Germline V gene lookup returns CDR1 DFQATT and CDR2 SNEGSKA (reference sequence). The CDR3: CSARDYLKQSTNEKLFF. DNA for the CDR3: TGCAGTGCTAGAGACTACCTAAAACAGTCAACTAATGAAAAACTGTTTTTT.

This clonotype appeared a few times. The chain is built from TRBV28 and TRBJ1-5, with D possibly matching TRBD1 (5 bases). The CDR3 totals 18 residues. The V gene lost 6 bases and the J gene lost 1 base, with 22 bases spanning the gap. The germline V gene encodes CDR1 MDHEN and CDR2 SYDVKM. The CDR3 sequence is CASSPGQGLTHSNQPQHF. The CDR3 DNA follows: TGTGCCAGCAGCCCCGGTCAGGGCTTAACTCACAGCAATCAGCCCCAGCATTTT.

The chain recombines TRBV30 with TRBJ1-3; the D is unclear. CDR3 length: 14 residues. Trimming pared 0 bases from V and 1 base from J, leaving 7 bases between. Per the germline V gene, CDR1 is GTSNPN and CDR2 is SVGIG (reference sequence). CDR3 amino acids: CAWSVRVSGNTIYF. In DNA, the CDR3 is TGTGCCTGGAGTGTACGGGTGTCTGGAAACACCATATATTTT.

This clonotype was counted between two and nine times. This chain connects TRBV6-2 or TRBV6-3 to TRBJ2-5; 11 bases align to TRBD1. This CDR3 region has 13 residues. CDR1 MNHEY and CDR2 SVGEGT come from the germline V gene. V shed 8 bases, J shed 5 bases, and the junction held 4 bases outside the gene matches. In DNA, the CDR3 is TGTGCCAGCTGGACAGGGGGCAGGGAGACCCAGTACTTC. Translating gives CASWTGGRETQYF.

The chain uses TRBV18 and TRBJ2-7; no clear D gene. The CDR3 sequence is 12 residues long. Trimming took off 6 bases at V and 2 bases at J, with 8 bases between the two ends. Germline V gene sequence: CDR1 KGHSH, CDR2 LQKENI. This chain's CDR3 is CASSHNAYEQYF. The CDR3, as DNA: TGTGCCAGCTCTCACAACGCCTACGAGCAGTACTTC.

This clonotype occurred a few times. This chain uses TRBV9 with TRBJ2-5, with D perhaps TRBD1 (6 bases). V lost 4 bases, J lost 2 bases, and 18 bases lay in between. This CDR3 comprises 16 residues. CDR1 is SGDLS and CDR2 is YYNGEE in the germline V gene. CDR3 sequence reads: CASSPSVAGAQETQYF. Written as DNA, the CDR3 is TGTGCCAGCAGCCCCTCTGTAGCAGGGGCACAAGAGACCCAGTACTTC.

This clonotype was seen only a few times. The chain combines TRBV27 with TRBJ2-7; D possibly corresponds to TRBD1 (5 bases). The CDR3 consists of 14 residues. Germline V gives CDR1 MNHEY, CDR2 SMNVEV (reference sequence). The ends were cut back, 2 bases at V and 3 bases at J, with 11 bases in the middle. The CDR3, as DNA: TGTGCCAGCAGTTTAACAGGATCAGTCTACGAGCAGTACTTC. This codes for CASSLTGSVYEQYF.

The rearrangement joins TRBV7-9 to TRBJ2-7, with D perhaps being TRBD1 or TRBD2 (5 bases each). Germline V gene sequence: CDR1 SEHNR, CDR2 FQNEAQ (reference sequence). CDR3 size: 17 residues. V lost 4 bases and J 1 base, leaving 20 bases between the germline ends. CDR3 sequence (DNA): TGTGCCAGCAGCTCACTAGGGGCGGCAGGTGTATCCTACGAGCAGTACTTC. Encoded protein: CASSSLGAAGVSYEQYF.

This clonotype has more than one count but fewer than ten. V gene TRBV7-9 combines with J gene TRBJ1-4; 7 bases are a match to TRBD1. J gave up 2 bases and V 1 base, and 1 base lay outside the gene matches. Looked up from germline, CDR1 is SEHNR and CDR2 is FQNEAQ (reference sequence). This CDR3 is built from 15 residues. CDR3 sequence (DNA): TGTGCCAGCAGCTTAGAGACAGGGACTAATGAAAAACTGTTTTTT. Amino acid sequence: CASSLETGTNEKLFF.

This clonotype came up a few times. The chain couples TRBV5-1 to TRBJ2-7; 7 bases agree with TRBD1. Germline-derived CDR1 and CDR2 are SGHRS and YFSETQ. With V trimmed by 0 bases and J by 4 bases, 4 bases remained unmatched. This CDR3 contains 14 residues. The CDR3 nucleotides are TGCGCCAGCAGCTTGGTGGACAGGCGATACGAGCAGTACTTC. Encoded protein: CASSLVDRRYEQYF.

The chain joins TRBV12-3 or TRBV12-4 to TRBJ2-7; possibly TRBD2 for D (6 bases). There are 13 residues in the CDR3. The V and J ends lost 4 bases and 5 bases respectively, with 12 bases between them. CDR3 in amino acids: CASSSGEGNEQYF. DNA of the CDR3: TGTGCCAGCAGTTCGGGAGAGGGCAACGAGCAGTACTTC.

The rearrangement links TRBV27 to TRBJ1-1; the D is unclear. The CDR3 consists of 12 residues. The V and J ends lost 6 bases and 4 bases respectively, with 9 bases between them. Per germline, CDR1 MNHEY and CDR2 SMNVEV (reference sequence). The CDR3 DNA is TGTGCCAGCAGACACCCGGGCACTGAAGCTTTCTTT. It specifies CASRHPGTEAFF.